This T cell receptor beta chain was sequenced during a study of CD8 T cells in Susac syndrome. Overall study findings and caveats: Only a relatively small number of individuals were included in the TCR sequencing and HLA analysis.

After extraction with the RNeasy kit, about 0.5 to 1 ug of the RNA was reverse transcribed using random hexamers. TCRdb ran MiXCR on the immunoSEQ multiplex PCR reads and lists one entry per CDR3 protein. The sample lists 80,000 to 90,000 distinct CDR3 sequences; over 80% were seen once. In regard to this clonotype: As yet, its antigen is unknown.

Through negative isolation, CD4+ and CD8+ T cells were obtained, while TEMRA cells were enriched using FACS. The CDR3 consists of 13 residues. V was pared by 2 bases and J by 6 bases, with 8 bases between. Germline CDR1 reads MNHNY; CDR2 reads SVGAGI (reference sequence). Sequences were obtained from CD8+ T cells from PBMCs. The chain is built from TRBV6-6 and TRBJ1-5; no clear D gene. This receptor was identified in a human donor in good health. The CDR3 is CASSYGEGQPQHF. The CDR3 region has the DNA TGTGCCAGCAGTTACGGGGAGGGTCAGCCCCAGCATTTT.